One T cell receptor (beta chain) is described in this entry. The data derive from a study of T cells expressing NK-cell markers. TCR beta cDNA was made by 5'RACE template switching with UMIs. From its re-call of the 5' RACE reads, TCRdb lists each CDR3 protein once, without DNA. The sample shows about 440,000 distinct CDR3 sequences, and about 7.3% sits with its ten largest clones. The receptor's source is a woman between 18 and 70 years old in good health. Sequencing input: blood T cells: a sorted CD56 or NKG2C T cell subset, CD4+ or CD8+ T cells, or bulk PBMC T cells (not recorded which).

The CDR3 sequence is CASSLTARVTEAFF. This chain uses TRBV6-5 with TRBJ1-1; TCRdb gives TRBD1 as the D gene, but with no DNA this cannot be confirmed. The CDR3 consists of 14 residues. Germline-derived CDR1 and CDR2 are MNHEY and SVGAGI.